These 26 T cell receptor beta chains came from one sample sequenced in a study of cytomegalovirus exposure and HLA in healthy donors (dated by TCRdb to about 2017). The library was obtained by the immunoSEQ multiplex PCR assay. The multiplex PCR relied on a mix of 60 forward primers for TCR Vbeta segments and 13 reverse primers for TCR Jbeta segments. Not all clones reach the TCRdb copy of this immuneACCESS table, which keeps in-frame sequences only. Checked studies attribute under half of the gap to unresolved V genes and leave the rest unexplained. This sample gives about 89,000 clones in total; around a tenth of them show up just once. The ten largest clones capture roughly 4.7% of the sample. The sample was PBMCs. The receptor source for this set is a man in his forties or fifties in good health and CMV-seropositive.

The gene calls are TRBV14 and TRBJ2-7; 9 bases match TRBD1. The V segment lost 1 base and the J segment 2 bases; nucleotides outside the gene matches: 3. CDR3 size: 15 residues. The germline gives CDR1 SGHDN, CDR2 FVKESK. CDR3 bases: TGTGCCAGCAGCCAAGGGACAGGGGTTCCCTACGAGCAGTACTTC. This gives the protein CASSQGTGVPYEQYF.

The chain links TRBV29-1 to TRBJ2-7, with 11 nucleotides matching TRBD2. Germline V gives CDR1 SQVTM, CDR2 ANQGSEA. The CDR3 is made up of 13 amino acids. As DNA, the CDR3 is TGCTCCGTTAGCGGGAGGGCCAACTACGAGCAGTACTTC. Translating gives CSVSGRANYEQYF.

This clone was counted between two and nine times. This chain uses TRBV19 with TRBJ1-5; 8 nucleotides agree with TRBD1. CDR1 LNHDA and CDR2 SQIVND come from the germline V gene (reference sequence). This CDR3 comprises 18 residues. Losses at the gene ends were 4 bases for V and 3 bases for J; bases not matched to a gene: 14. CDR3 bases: TGTGCCAGTAGTAGAGGGACAGGTGCTCGCCCGGTCAATCAGCCCCAGCATTTT. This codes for CASSRGTGARPVNQPQHF.

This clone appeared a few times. The CDR3 loop is CASSANQAYEQYF. DNA of the CDR3: TGTGCCAGCAGCGCGAACCAAGCCTACGAGCAGTACTTC. The genes are TRBV7-6 and TRBJ2-7; no clear D gene. Trimming removed 5 bases from V and 2 bases from J, with 10 bases in between. Germline values: CDR1 SGHVS, CDR2 FNYEAQ. The CDR3 consists of 13 residues.

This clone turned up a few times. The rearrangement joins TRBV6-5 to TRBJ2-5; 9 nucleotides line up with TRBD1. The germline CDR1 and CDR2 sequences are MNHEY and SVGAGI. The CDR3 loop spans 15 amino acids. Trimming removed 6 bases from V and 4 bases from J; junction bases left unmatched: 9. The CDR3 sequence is CASRLPGTGRETQYF. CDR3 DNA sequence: TGTGCCAGCAGATTACCCGGGACAGGGCGAGAGACCCAGTACTTC.

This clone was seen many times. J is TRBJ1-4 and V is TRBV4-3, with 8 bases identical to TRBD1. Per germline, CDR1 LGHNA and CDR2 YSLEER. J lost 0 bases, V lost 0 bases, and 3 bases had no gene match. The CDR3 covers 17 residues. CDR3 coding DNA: TGCGCCAGCAGCCAAGACCTGACAGGGGCAACTAATGAAAAACTGTTTTTT. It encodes CASSQDLTGATNEKLFF.

The CDR3 nucleotides are TGTGCCAGCAGAGCCCCCTCGGGGATTTCTGGAAACACCATATATTTT. Translated: CASRAPSGISGNTIYF. The V gene is TRBV2, the J gene TRBJ1-3; D is unresolved. This CDR3 comprises 16 residues. Germline CDR1 reads SNHLY; CDR2 reads FYNNEI. V lost 6 bases and J 1 base, leaving 16 bases between the germline ends.

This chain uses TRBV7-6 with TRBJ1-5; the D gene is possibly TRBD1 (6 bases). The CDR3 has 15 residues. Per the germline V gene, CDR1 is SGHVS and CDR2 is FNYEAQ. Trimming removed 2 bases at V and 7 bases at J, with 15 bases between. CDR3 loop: CASSLTGGPRQPQHF. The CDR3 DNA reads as TGTGCCAGCAGCTTAACCGGGGGGCCTAGACAGCCCCAGCATTTT. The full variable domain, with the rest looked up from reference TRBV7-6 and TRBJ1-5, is GAGVSQSPRYKVTKRGQDVALRCDPISGHVSLYWYRQALGQGPEFLTYFNYEAQQDKSGLPNDRFSAERPEGSISTLTIQRTEQRDSAMYRCASSLTGGPRQPQHFGDGTRLSIL.

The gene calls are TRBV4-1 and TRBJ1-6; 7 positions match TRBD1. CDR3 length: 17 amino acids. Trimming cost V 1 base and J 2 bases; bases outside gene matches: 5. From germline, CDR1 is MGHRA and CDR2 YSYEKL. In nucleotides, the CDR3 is TGCGCCAGCAGCCAAGTGCAGGGGGTTACCTATAATTCACCCCTCCACTTT. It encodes CASSQVQGVTYNSPLHF.

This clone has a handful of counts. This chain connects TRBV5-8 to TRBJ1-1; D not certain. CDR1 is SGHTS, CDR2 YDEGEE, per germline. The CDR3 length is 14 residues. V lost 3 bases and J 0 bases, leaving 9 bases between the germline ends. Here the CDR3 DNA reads TGTGCCAGCAGCTATGGCTTCATGAACACTGAAGCTTTCTTT. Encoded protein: CASSYGFMNTEAFF.

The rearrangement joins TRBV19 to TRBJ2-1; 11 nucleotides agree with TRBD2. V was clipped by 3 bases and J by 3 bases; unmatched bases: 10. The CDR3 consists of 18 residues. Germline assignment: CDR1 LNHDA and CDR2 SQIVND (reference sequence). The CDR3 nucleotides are TGTGCCAGTAGTATTGCGTTCGGACTAGCGGGTTTCTACAATGAGCAGTTCTTC. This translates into CASSIAFGLAGFYNEQFF.

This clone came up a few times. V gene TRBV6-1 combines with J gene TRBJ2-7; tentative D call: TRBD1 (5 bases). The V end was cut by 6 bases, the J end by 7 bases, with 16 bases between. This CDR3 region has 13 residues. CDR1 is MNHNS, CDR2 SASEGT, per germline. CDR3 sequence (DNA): TGTGCCAGCAGGCTCAAAGGGGTAGGTGAGCAGTACTTC. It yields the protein CASRLKGVGEQYF.

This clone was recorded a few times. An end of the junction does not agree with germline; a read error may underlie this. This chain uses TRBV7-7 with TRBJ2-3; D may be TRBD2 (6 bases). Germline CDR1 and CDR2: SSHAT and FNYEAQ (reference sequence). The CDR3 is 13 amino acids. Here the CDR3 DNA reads TGTGCTAGCAGCGACGGAGGGAGTGGTACGCAGTATTTT. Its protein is CASSDGGSGTQYF.

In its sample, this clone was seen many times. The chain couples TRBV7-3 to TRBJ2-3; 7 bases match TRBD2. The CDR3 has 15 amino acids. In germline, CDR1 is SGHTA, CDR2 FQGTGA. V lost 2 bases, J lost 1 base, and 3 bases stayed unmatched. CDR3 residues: CASSLWGRGTDTQYF. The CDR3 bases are TGTGCCAGCAGCTTATGGGGGAGGGGCACAGATACGCAGTATTTT.

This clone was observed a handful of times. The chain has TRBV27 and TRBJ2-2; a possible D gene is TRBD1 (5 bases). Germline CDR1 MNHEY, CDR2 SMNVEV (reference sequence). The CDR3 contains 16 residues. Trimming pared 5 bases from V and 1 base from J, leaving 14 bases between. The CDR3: CASSTNRRLNTGELFF. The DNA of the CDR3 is TGTGCCAGCAGTACCAACAGGAGACTGAACACCGGGGAGCTGTTTTTT.

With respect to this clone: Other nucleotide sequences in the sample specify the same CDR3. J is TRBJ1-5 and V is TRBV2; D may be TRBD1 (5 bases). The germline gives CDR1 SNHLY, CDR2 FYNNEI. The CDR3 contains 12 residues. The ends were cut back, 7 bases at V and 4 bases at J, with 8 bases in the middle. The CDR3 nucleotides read TGTGCCAGCAACCGGGGGAATCAGCCCCAGCATTTT. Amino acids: CASNRGNQPQHF.

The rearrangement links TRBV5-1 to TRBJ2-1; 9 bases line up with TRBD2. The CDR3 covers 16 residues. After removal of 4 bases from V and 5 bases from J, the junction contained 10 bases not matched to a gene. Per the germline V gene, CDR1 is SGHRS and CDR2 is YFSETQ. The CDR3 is CASSIVLAGPNNEQFF. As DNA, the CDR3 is TGCGCCAGCAGCATCGTCCTAGCGGGACCTAACAATGAGCAGTTCTTC.

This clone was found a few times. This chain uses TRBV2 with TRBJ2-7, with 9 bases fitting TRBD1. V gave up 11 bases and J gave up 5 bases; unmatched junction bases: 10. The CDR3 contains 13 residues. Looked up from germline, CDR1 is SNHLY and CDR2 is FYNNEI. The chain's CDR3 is CAGSGTGKNEQYF. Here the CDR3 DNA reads TGTGCCGGATCCGGGACAGGGAAGAACGAGCAGTACTTC.

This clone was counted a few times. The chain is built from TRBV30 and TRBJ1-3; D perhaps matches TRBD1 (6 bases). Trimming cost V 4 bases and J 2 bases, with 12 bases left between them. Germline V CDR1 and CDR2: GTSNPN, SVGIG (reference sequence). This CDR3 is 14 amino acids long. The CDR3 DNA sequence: TGTGCCTGGACCCTGGGGGGGCCTGGAAACACCATATATTTT. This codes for CAWTLGGPGNTIYF.

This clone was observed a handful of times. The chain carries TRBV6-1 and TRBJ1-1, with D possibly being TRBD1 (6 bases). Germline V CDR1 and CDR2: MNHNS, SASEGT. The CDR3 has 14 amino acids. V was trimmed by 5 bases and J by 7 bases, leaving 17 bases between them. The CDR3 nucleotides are TGTGCCAGCAGTTGGGGCGGGGGGCCGAATGAAGCTTTCTTT. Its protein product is CASSWGGGPNEAFF.

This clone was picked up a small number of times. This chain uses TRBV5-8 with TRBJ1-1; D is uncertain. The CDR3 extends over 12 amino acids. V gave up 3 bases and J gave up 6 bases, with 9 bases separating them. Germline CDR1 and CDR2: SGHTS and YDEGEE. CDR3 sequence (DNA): TGTGCCAGCAGCTACCTTAGCGCTGAAGCTTTCTTT. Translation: CASSYLSAEAFF.

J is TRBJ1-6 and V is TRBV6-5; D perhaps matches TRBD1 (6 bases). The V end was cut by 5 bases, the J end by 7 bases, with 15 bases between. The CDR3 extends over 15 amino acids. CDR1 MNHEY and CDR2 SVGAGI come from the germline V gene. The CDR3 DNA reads TGTGCCAGCAGTCGGCGGAGAGACAGGAATTCACCCCTCCACTTT. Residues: CASSRRRDRNSPLHF.

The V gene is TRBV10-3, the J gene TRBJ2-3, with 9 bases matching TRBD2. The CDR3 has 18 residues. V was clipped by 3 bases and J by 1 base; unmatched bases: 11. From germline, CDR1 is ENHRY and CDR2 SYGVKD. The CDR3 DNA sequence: TGTGCCATCAGTGATAAGGGGTTGGCTAGCGGGGGCACAGATACGCAGTATTTT. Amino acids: CAISDKGLASGGTDTQYF.

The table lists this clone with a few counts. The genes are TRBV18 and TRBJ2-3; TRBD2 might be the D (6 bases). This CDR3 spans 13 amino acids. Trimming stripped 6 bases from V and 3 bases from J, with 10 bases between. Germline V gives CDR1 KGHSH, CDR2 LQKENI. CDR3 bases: TGTGCCAGCTCGACTAGTCTAACAGATACGCAGTATTTT. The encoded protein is CASSTSLTDTQYF.

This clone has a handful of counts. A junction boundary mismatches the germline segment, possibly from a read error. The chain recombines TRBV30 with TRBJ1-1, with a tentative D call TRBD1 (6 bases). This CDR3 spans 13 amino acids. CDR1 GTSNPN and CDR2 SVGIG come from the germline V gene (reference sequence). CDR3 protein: CAWSVTGDTEAFF. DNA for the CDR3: TGTGCCTGGAGTGTAACTGGGGACACTGAAGCTTTCTTC.

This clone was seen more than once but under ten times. The chain's CDR3 is CASGLTSGSRRSTGELFF. In DNA, the CDR3 is TGTGCCAGCGGTCTGACTAGCGGGAGCCGCCGATCCACCGGGGAGCTGTTTTTT. The rearrangement uses TRBV7-9 and TRBJ2-2; 12 nucleotides line up with TRBD2. The CDR3 runs to 18 residues. The V and J ends lost 8 bases and 4 bases, in that order; junction bases with no gene match: 14. Germline CDR1 reads SEHNR; CDR2 reads FQNEAQ (reference sequence).